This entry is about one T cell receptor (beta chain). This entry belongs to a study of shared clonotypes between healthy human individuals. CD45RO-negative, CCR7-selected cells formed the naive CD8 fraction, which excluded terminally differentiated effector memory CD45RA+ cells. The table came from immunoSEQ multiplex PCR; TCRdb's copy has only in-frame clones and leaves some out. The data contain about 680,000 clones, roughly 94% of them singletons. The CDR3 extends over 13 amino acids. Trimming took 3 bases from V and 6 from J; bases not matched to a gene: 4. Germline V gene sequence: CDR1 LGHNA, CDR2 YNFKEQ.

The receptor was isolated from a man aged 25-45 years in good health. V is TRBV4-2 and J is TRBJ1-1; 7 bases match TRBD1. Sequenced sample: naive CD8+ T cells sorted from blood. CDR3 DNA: TGTGCCAGCAGCCAGACAGGGACCTCTGAAGCTTTCTTT. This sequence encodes CASSQTGTSEAFF.